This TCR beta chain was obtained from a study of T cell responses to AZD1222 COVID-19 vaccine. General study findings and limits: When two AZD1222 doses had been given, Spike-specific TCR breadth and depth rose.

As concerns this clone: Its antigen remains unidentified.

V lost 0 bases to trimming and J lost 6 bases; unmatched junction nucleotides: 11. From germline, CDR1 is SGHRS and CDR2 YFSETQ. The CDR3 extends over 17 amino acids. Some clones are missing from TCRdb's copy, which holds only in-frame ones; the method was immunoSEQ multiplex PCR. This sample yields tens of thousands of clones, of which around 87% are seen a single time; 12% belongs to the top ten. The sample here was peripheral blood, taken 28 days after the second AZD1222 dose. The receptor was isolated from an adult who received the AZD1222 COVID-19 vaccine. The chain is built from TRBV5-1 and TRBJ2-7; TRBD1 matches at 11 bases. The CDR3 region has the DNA TGCGCCAGCAGCTTGGAACCGGTTAGGACAGGGGGCAGCGAGCAGTACTTC. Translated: CASSLEPVRTGGSEQYF.